This entry lists 26 T cell receptor beta chains sequenced from one sample in a study of siplizumab effects on memory and regulatory T cells. Libraries were prepared by immunoSEQ multiplex PCR; TCRdb keeps only in-frame clonotypes and omits some of them. Of about 100,000 clones listed, 91% are singletons. The specimen sequenced was CD4+ T cells sorted from blood. The receptors were gathered from a human donor in good health.

This clone has only a few counts. The V and J genes are TRBV11-2 and TRBJ1-5; possible D gene TRBD1, 6 bases. Germline CDR1 SGHAT, CDR2 FQNNGV. The CDR3 runs to 16 residues. V was clipped by 5 bases and J by 5 bases, with 19 bases between them. The CDR3 nucleotides read TGTGCCAGCAGCCCCGGTGTGGGGGGCTTCGATCAGCCCCAGCATTTT. The encoded protein is CASSPGVGGFDQPQHF.

The chain combines TRBV11-2 with TRBJ1-3; D is unclear. The CDR3 is made up of 15 amino acids. Germline lookup yields CDR1 SGHAT and CDR2 FQNNGV. The V end lost 9 bases, the J end lost 0 bases, and 15 bases lay between the germline ends. The CDR3 loop is CASSLGYSSGNTIYF. CDR3 in DNA: TGTGCCAGTAGCCTCGGGTATAGCTCTGGAAACACCATATATTTT.

The chain links TRBV7-3 to TRBJ1-2, with 7 nucleotides matching TRBD1. The germline V gene has CDR1 SGHTA and CDR2 FQGTGA. The V gene end was trimmed by 1 base and the J gene end by 8 bases; junction bases not matched to a gene: 13. The CDR3 is made up of 16 amino acids. The chain's CDR3 is CASSLSRDSGPGGYTF. In DNA form, the CDR3 reads TGTGCCAGCAGCTTAAGCCGGGACAGTGGACCAGGGGGCTACACCTTC.

V is TRBV7-8 and J is TRBJ1-1, with unresolved D. CDR1 SGHVS and CDR2 FQNEAQ come from the germline V gene. V lost 1 base, J lost 5 bases, and 14 bases lay in between. The CDR3 is 15 residues long. CDR3 residues: CASSLGRGRGTEAFF. CDR3 nucleotides: TGTGCCAGCAGCTTAGGTAGAGGGAGAGGGACTGAAGCTTTCTTT.

This chain uses TRBV6-5 with TRBJ1-2; D uncertain. CDR3 length equals 15 residues. Trimming took off 0 bases at V and 8 bases at J, with 16 bases between the two ends. CDR1 and CDR2 (germline): MNHEY, SVGAGI. The chain's CDR3 is CASSYSLAQRGGYTF. The CDR3 nucleotides are TGTGCCAGCAGTTACTCGCTGGCCCAGCGCGGGGGCTACACCTTC.

The V gene is TRBV2, the J gene TRBJ1-6; TRBD1 is a possible D gene (5 bases). The V gene's germline CDR1 is SNHLY and CDR2 FYNNEI. Trimming shortened V by 0 bases and J by 10 bases, and 7 bases separated the two germline ends. The CDR3 has 13 amino acids. The CDR3 DNA reads as TGTGCCAGCAGTGAAGCGGGACTATCACCCCTCCACTTT. Translating it yields CASSEAGLSPLHF.

This chain joins TRBV11-3 and TRBJ2-3; D is unresolved. The CDR3 length is 12 residues. Germline V CDR1 and CDR2: SGHNT, YENEEA. Trimming cost V 1 base and J 4 bases, with 3 bases left between them. This chain's CDR3 is CASSLGPDTQYF. The CDR3 DNA follows: TGTGCCAGCAGCTTAGGTCCAGATACGCAGTATTTT.

The gene calls are TRBV7-2 and TRBJ2-1, with no clear D. Trimming shortened V by 3 bases and J by 5 bases, and 8 bases separated the two germline ends. Germline assignment: CDR1 SGHTA and CDR2 FQGNSA. This CDR3 region has 13 residues. The CDR3 loop is CASSFIRHNEQFF. CDR3 bases: TGTGCCAGCAGCTTTATAAGACACAATGAGCAGTTCTTC.

The chain joins TRBV5-1 to TRBJ2-2; D unclear. The V end was cut by 5 bases, the J end by 0 bases, with 11 bases between. The CDR3 is 15 residues long. Germline V gene lookup returns CDR1 SGHRS and CDR2 YFSETQ. The DNA of the CDR3 is TGCGCCAGCAGGGTGGGTGGCGCGAACACCGGGGAGCTGTTTTTT. This translates into CASRVGGANTGELFF. Together with reference TRBV5-1 and TRBJ2-2, the CDR3 gives the full variable domain: KAGVTQTPRYLIKTRGQQVTLSCSPISGHRSVSWYQQTPGQGLQFLFEYFSETQRNKGNFPGRFSGRQFSNSRSEMNVSTLELGDSALYLCASRVGGANTGELFFGEGSRLTVL.

The chain employs TRBV7-3 and TRBJ1-1; D is uncertain. The CDR3 has 13 amino acids. In germline, CDR1 is SGHTA, CDR2 FQGTGA. V was trimmed by 6 bases and J by 1 base, leaving 9 bases between them. The CDR3, as DNA: TGTGCCAGCAGGGTCGGCGGGAACACTGAAGCTTTCTTT. This codes for CASRVGGNTEAFF.

The chain has TRBV28 and TRBJ2-4; 7 bases line up with TRBD2. The length of the CDR3 is 17 residues. With 5 bases clipped from V and 7 bases from J, the junction kept 17 bases outside the gene matches. CDR1 and CDR2 from the germline V gene are MDHEN and SYDVKM. The CDR3 loop reads CASSPPASGSLTNIQYF. CDR3 sequence (DNA): TGTGCCAGCAGTCCCCCAGCTAGCGGTTCGCTTACGAACATTCAGTACTTC.

This chain uses TRBV19 with TRBJ2-3; D may be TRBD1 (5 bases). This CDR3 comprises 14 residues. Germline V gene data show CDR1 as LNHDA and CDR2 as SQIVND (reference sequence). Between the trimmed V and J ends, which lost 3 bases and 5 bases, there was a span of 12 bases. The CDR3: CASSITQGRDTQYF. CDR3 coding DNA: TGTGCCAGTAGTATCACCCAGGGAAGAGATACGCAGTATTTT. Using reference TRBV19 and TRBJ2-3 for the parts outside the CDR3, the full variable domain is DGGITQSPKYLFRKEGQNVTLSCEQNLNHDAMYWYRQDPGQGLRLIYYSQIVNDFQKGDIAEGYSVSREKKESFPLTVTSAQKNPTAFYLCASSITQGRDTQYFGPGTRLTVL.

V and J are TRBV5-6 and TRBJ2-3; perhaps D is TRBD1 or TRBD2 (5 bases each). From germline, CDR1 is SGHDT and CDR2 YYEEEE. The CDR3 runs 15 residues. With 0 bases removed from V and 0 bases from J, the gap between germline ends came to 8 bases. CDR3 nucleotides: TGTGCCAGCAGCTTGGCGGGGCCCAGCACAGATACGCAGTATTTT. Residues: CASSLAGPSTDTQYF.

The rearrangement joins TRBV2 to TRBJ1-1; D perhaps matches TRBD1 (5 bases). Trimming removed 8 bases at V and 1 base at J, with 8 bases between. There are 12 residues in the CDR3. Germline V gene sequence: CDR1 SNHLY, CDR2 FYNNEI. DNA for the CDR3: TGTGCCAGCCAAGGGGAGAACACTGAAGCTTTCTTT. Translating gives CASQGENTEAFF.

This chain uses TRBV19 with TRBJ2-1; the match to TRBD1 covers 7 bases. After removal of 5 bases from V and 8 bases from J, the junction contained 6 bases not matched to a gene. The CDR3 covers 13 residues. Germline CDR1 reads LNHDA; CDR2 reads SQIVND (reference sequence). The CDR3 DNA follows: TGTGCCAGTAGTCTCCGGGACAGCTATGAGCAGTTCTTC. As protein: CASSLRDSYEQFF.

The sample holds a few counts of this clone. The chain employs TRBV19 and TRBJ1-5; D remains ambiguous. The CDR3 loop spans 15 amino acids. The V gene lost 6 bases and the J gene lost 0 bases, with 12 bases spanning the gap. The V gene's germline CDR1 is LNHDA and CDR2 SQIVND (reference sequence). Here the CDR3 DNA reads TGTGCCAGTAGGACCCAGGCGGATAGCAATCAGCCCCAGCATTTT. This translates into CASRTQADSNQPQHF. Full variable domain (missing parts from reference TRBV19 and TRBJ1-5): DGGITQSPKYLFRKEGQNVTLSCEQNLNHDAMYWYRQDPGQGLRLIYYSQIVNDFQKGDIAEGYSVSREKKESFPLTVTSAQKNPTAFYLCASRTQADSNQPQHFGDGTRLSIL.

CDR3 DNA sequence: TGTGCCAGCAGTCAAATCCGAGGGCAGATCACTGAAGCTTTCTTT. Translated, it gives CASSQIRGQITEAFF. This chain uses TRBV27 with TRBJ1-1; D gene ambiguous. Germline CDR1 and CDR2: MNHEY and SMNVEV (reference sequence). The CDR3 is 15 amino acids. V lost 5 bases and J lost 4, with 17 bases in between.

The chain combines TRBV7-9 with TRBJ1-1, with D unclear. The V and J ends lost 1 base and 1 base respectively, with 7 bases between them. CDR1 is SEHNR, CDR2 FQNEAQ, per germline (reference sequence). The CDR3 runs 14 residues. The CDR3 spells CASSLEGRNTEAFF. The CDR3 DNA follows: TGTGCCAGCAGCTTAGAAGGCAGGAACACTGAAGCTTTCTTT.

The rearrangement links TRBV6-1 to TRBJ1-1; TRBD1 matches 7 bases. Germline loops: CDR1 MNHNS, CDR2 SASEGT. V dropped 5 bases and J dropped 3; count of bases not matched to a gene: 6. The CDR3 has 14 residues. The CDR3 region has the DNA TGTGCCAGCAGTTCGCGACAGGGATACACTGAAGCTTTCTTT. This encodes CASSSRQGYTEAFF.

This clone was detected a few times. The J gene is TRBJ1-1, the V gene TRBV19; D is perhaps TRBD1 (5 bases). V lost 5 bases and J lost 11, with 15 bases in between. Per germline, CDR1 LNHDA and CDR2 SQIVND (reference sequence). The CDR3 length is 12 residues. CDR3 amino acids: CASSGGTVEAFF. The CDR3 bases are TGTGCCAGTAGTGGGGGTACAGTGGAGGCTTTCTTT.

The rearrangement links TRBV5-1 to TRBJ1-5; a possible D gene is TRBD1 (6 bases). CDR3 length: 13 residues. V gave up 0 bases and J gave up 7 bases, with 8 bases separating them. Per germline, CDR1 SGHRS and CDR2 YFSETQ. The CDR3 sequence: CASSLDGGQPQHF. Written as DNA, the CDR3 is TGCGCCAGCAGCTTGGATGGGGGCCAGCCCCAGCATTTT.

This clone was observed once. The CDR3: CASSLQSTGGTGELFF. The CDR3 DNA sequence: TGTGCCAGCAGCTTACAAAGTACAGGGGGCACCGGGGAGCTGTTTTTT. The rearrangement uses TRBV7-3 and TRBJ2-2, with 8 nucleotides matching TRBD1. Germline lookup yields CDR1 SGHTA and CDR2 FQGTGA. The V gene end was trimmed by 2 bases and the J gene end by 4 bases; junction bases not matched to a gene: 6. The length of the CDR3 is 16 residues.

This clone was detected only once. This chain uses TRBV6-5 with TRBJ1-1; D unclear. Germline assignment: CDR1 MNHEY and CDR2 SVGAGI. The CDR3 spans 15 residues. Deletions cut 0 bases from V and 0 bases from J, with 8 bases between. The CDR3 coding sequence is TGTGCCAGCAGTTACTCCGGAGGGTTGAACACTGAAGCTTTCTTT. This gives the protein CASSYSGGLNTEAFF.

This chain joins TRBV7-8 and TRBJ1-6, with D perhaps matching TRBD1 (6 bases). CDR1 and CDR2 (germline): SGHVS, FQNEAQ. Trimming removed 5 bases at V and 0 bases at J, with 17 bases between. CDR3 length equals 18 residues. CDR3 DNA sequence: TGTGCCAGCAGCCCCGAATATCAGGGGAGCTCCTATAATTCACCCCTCCACTTT. This codes for CASSPEYQGSSYNSPLHF. The whole variable domain, remainder taken from reference TRBV7-8 and TRBJ1-6, is GAGVSQSPRYKVAKRGQDVALRCDPISGHVSLFWYQQALGQGPEFLTYFQNEAQLDKSGLPSDRFFAERPEGSVSTLKIQRTQQEDSAVYLCASSPEYQGSSYNSPLHFGNGTRLTVT.

This clone showed up just once. The gene calls are TRBV2 and TRBJ2-1; no clear D gene. The CDR3 length is 13 residues. Deletions cut 8 bases from V and 4 bases from J, with 12 bases between. Germline V gene lookup returns CDR1 SNHLY and CDR2 FYNNEI. CDR3 in DNA: TGTGCCAGCTACCCTGGCGGATACAATGAGCAGTTCTTC. Its translation is CASYPGGYNEQFF.

This chain links TRBV9 with TRBJ2-1; D is perhaps TRBD2 (5 bases). The germline V gene encodes CDR1 SGDLS and CDR2 YYNGEE. V was pared by 4 bases and J by 8 bases, with 10 bases between. The CDR3 sequence is 12 residues long. The CDR3 nucleotides read TGTGCCAGCAGCCTACGGGATTATGAGCAGTTCTTC. Translated, it gives CASSLRDYEQFF.